These 26 T cell receptor beta chains were sequenced from one sample in a study of CD8 T cells in ankylosing spondylitis. In TCRdb, the 5' RACE reads were re-called with MiXCR into one record per CDR3 protein. The sample yields 200,000 or so distinct CDR3 sequences, under 15% seen once. Sequenced input: blood, either unsorted or a sorted T cell fraction (not recorded which). The receptors come from a female donor with ankylosing spondylitis or in good health (not recorded which).

This clonotype was counted ten times or more. V is TRBV24-1 and J is TRBJ2-7; 11 bases fit TRBD2. Per the germline V gene, CDR1 is KGHDR and CDR2 is SFDVKD. CDR3 length: 15 amino acids. Germline trimming cut 4 bases from V and 3 bases from J; bases unmatched to any gene: 4. CDR3 nucleotides: TGTGCCACCAGTGAAGCCGGGACTAGCGGCTACGAGCAGTACTTC. Its protein is CATSEAGTSGYEQYF.

In its sample, this clonotype was seen many times. CDR3 in amino acids: CSASRLAGFTGELFF. CDR3 nucleotide sequence: TGCAGTGCTAGCAGACTAGCGGGATTCACCGGGGAGCTGTTTTTT. The V call is TRBV20-1, the J call TRBJ2-2; 11 bases line up with TRBD2. V gave up 3 bases and J gave up 4 bases; unmatched junction bases: 4. The germline gives CDR1 DFQATT, CDR2 SNEGSKA (reference sequence). The CDR3 covers 15 residues.

The sample holds many counts of this clonotype. Its ends do not fully match the called genes, so a read error is possible. The gene calls are TRBV7-9 and TRBJ2-3; D unclear. CDR1 is SEHNR and CDR2 is FQNEAQ in the germline V gene (reference sequence). The CDR3 extends over 14 amino acids. In DNA form, the CDR3 reads TGTGCCAGCAGCCGCCCACGGCCAATAGATTCGCAGTATTTT. Protein: CASSRPRPIDSQYF.

This clonotype was seen many times. The rearrangement joins TRBV12-3 or TRBV12-4 to TRBJ1-5; D ambiguous. The CDR3 runs to 14 residues. Trimming stripped 1 base from V and 7 bases from J, with 11 bases between. CDR3 region: CASSLETSGQPQHF. The CDR3 DNA is TGTGCCAGCAGTTTAGAGACCTCGGGGCAGCCCCAGCATTTT.

This clonotype was counted at least ten times. CDR3 sequence: CASSLYQLNTEAFF. As DNA, the CDR3 is TGCGCCAGCAGCCTCTACCAGTTGAACACTGAAGCTTTCTTT. This chain connects TRBV5-1 to TRBJ1-1, with D unclear. The V end was cut by 4 bases, the J end by 0 bases, with 10 bases between. CDR3 length: 14 amino acids. CDR1 SGHRS and CDR2 YFSETQ come from the germline V gene. Drawing the rest from reference TRBV5-1 and TRBJ1-1, the complete variable domain is KAGVTQTPRYLIKTRGQQVTLSCSPISGHRSVSWYQQTPGQGLQFLFEYFSETQRNKGNFPGRFSGRQFSNSRSEMNVSTLELGDSALYLCASSLYQLNTEAFFGQGTRLTVV.

The chain couples TRBV7-2 to TRBJ2-6; maybe TRBD2 (6 bases). This CDR3 has 18 residues. Between the trimmed V and J ends, which lost 0 bases and 0 bases, there was a span of 12 bases. Germline V gene data show CDR1 as SGHTA and CDR2 as FQGNSA. CDR3 region: CASSLAGRLRSGANVLTF. Here the CDR3 DNA reads TGTGCCAGCAGCTTAGCGGGGAGGCTCCGCTCTGGGGCCAACGTCCTGACTTTC.

This clonotype was counted many times. The CDR3 sequence is CSARDSSGSSGDTQYF. CDR3 nucleotides: TGCAGTGCTAGAGATTCTAGCGGGAGTTCAGGAGATACGCAGTATTTT. V gene TRBV20-1 combines with J gene TRBJ2-3; TRBD2 aligns across 10 bases. Looked up from germline, CDR1 is DFQATT and CDR2 is SNEGSKA (reference sequence). The length of the CDR3 is 16 residues. J was trimmed by 5 bases and V by 0 bases; bases with no gene match: 8.

This clonotype has at least ten counts. The V call is TRBV19, the J call TRBJ2-7; possibly TRBD2 for D (6 bases). V was trimmed by 5 bases and J by 4 bases, leaving 24 bases between them. CDR1 and CDR2 from the germline V gene are LNHDA and SQIVND (reference sequence). The CDR3 sequence is 17 residues long. CDR3 residues: CASSRPPTGLVTYEQYF. The CDR3 coding sequence is TGTGCCAGTAGTCGCCCCCCTACGGGACTGGTAACGTACGAGCAGTACTTC. The full variable domain, rest sourced from reference TRBV19 and TRBJ2-7, is DGGITQSPKYLFRKEGQNVTLSCEQNLNHDAMYWYRQDPGQGLRLIYYSQIVNDFQKGDIAEGYSVSREKKESFPLTVTSAQKNPTAFYLCASSRPPTGLVTYEQYFGPGTRLTVT.

A word on this clonotype: At one of its ends the junction is not consistent with the germline gene, which may arise from a read error. This chain links TRBV5-4 with TRBJ2-5; D gene ambiguous. This CDR3 is 15 amino acids long. CDR1 and CDR2 from the germline V gene are SGHNT and YYREEE (reference sequence). DNA of the CDR3: TGTGTCAGCAGCTTTGGCCCGGAATCACAAGAGACCCAGTACTTC. It translates to CVSSFGPESQETQYF.

The rearrangement uses TRBV7-2 and TRBJ1-1, with D unresolved. This CDR3 has 14 amino acids. V was pared by 5 bases and J by 0 bases, with 10 bases between. The germline V gene encodes CDR1 SGHTA and CDR2 FQGNSA. The chain's CDR3 is CASSQDWVNTEAFF. CDR3 DNA sequence: TGTGCCAGCAGCCAGGACTGGGTGAACACTGAAGCTTTCTTT.

This rearrangement joins TRBV24-1 to TRBJ2-1, with 11 bases lining up with TRBD1. The V gene's germline CDR1 is KGHDR and CDR2 SFDVKD. Trimming removed 3 bases from V and 8 bases from J; junction bases left unmatched: 5. The CDR3 runs to 15 residues. This chain's CDR3 is CATSDTDRGRDEQFF. Here the CDR3 DNA reads TGTGCCACCAGTGATACGGACAGGGGGCGAGATGAGCAGTTCTTC.

CDR3 DNA: TGTGCCAGCAGCTCTCCGGGACAGGGGATCTATGGCTACACCTTC. It translates to CASSSPGQGIYGYTF. This sequence joins TRBV7-9 and TRBJ1-2; 10 bases match TRBD1. This CDR3 has 15 residues. J gave up 4 bases and V 4 bases, and 6 bases lay outside the gene matches. The germline V gene encodes CDR1 SEHNR and CDR2 FQNEAQ (reference sequence).

This clonotype occurred many times. V and J are TRBV7-2 and TRBJ2-7, with D unclear. V dropped 5 bases and J dropped 2 bases, with 13 bases sitting between them. Germline lookup yields CDR1 SGHTA and CDR2 FQGNSA. The CDR3 covers 14 residues. The CDR3 region is CASSLHLGTYEQYF. The CDR3 DNA reads as TGTGCCAGCAGCCTACATTTGGGAACCTACGAGCAGTACTTC.

This clonotype was picked up a small number of times. The chain couples TRBV12-3 or TRBV12-4 to TRBJ2-7; D is possibly TRBD1 (6 bases). V was trimmed by 6 bases and J by 1 base, leaving 13 bases between them. The CDR3 covers 14 residues. CDR3 loop: CASRYRQESYEQYF. In nucleotides, the CDR3 is TGTGCCAGCAGATACAGACAGGAATCCTACGAGCAGTACTTC.

This clonotype was recorded at least ten times. V is TRBV5-5 and J is TRBJ1-4, with D hard to call. Trimming removed 1 base from V and 3 bases from J, with 10 bases in between. This CDR3 has 15 residues. CDR1 and CDR2 (germline): SGHKS, YYEKEE (reference sequence). CDR3: CASSLISAPNEKLFF. Written as DNA, the CDR3 is TGTGCCAGCAGCTTGATTTCAGCGCCTAATGAAAAACTGTTTTTT.

This clonotype was observed at least ten times. The chain carries TRBV29-1 and TRBJ1-1; perhaps TRBD1 as D (6 bases). Germline V gives CDR1 SQVTM, CDR2 ANQGSEA. This CDR3 is built from 13 residues. Between the trimmed V and J ends, which lost 3 bases and 1 base, there was a span of 9 bases. The CDR3, as DNA: TGCAGCGTTGAGAAGACAGGGAACACTGAAGCTTTCTTT. Its protein product is CSVEKTGNTEAFF.

This clonotype was observed at least ten times. The chain recombines TRBV27 with TRBJ2-7; TRBD2 matches 8 bases. Unmatched junction bases numbered 13, after V lost 6 bases and J lost 6 bases. Per germline, CDR1 MNHEY and CDR2 SMNVEV (reference sequence). This CDR3 has 15 residues. The CDR3 DNA sequence: TGTGCCAGCAGGAGTAGCGGGACTGGAATCCGCGAGCAGTACTTC. This encodes CASRSSGTGIREQYF.

This clonotype was seen repeatedly, ten times or more. The chain uses TRBV11-2 and TRBJ1-1; D unresolved. The germline V and J ends were trimmed by 5 bases and 3 bases, with 19 bases remaining between them. This CDR3 has 16 amino acids. The germline gives CDR1 SGHAT, CDR2 FQNNGV. CDR3 region: CASSRRIGLRDTEAFF. CDR3 nucleotide sequence: TGTGCCAGCAGCAGAAGGATAGGGCTGAGGGACACTGAAGCTTTCTTT.

The rearrangement links TRBV29-1 to TRBJ1-3, with TRBD1 as a possible D gene (5 bases). CDR3 length: 17 amino acids. Trimming shortened V by 3 bases and J by 3 bases, and 21 bases separated the two germline ends. Germline CDR1 and CDR2: SQVTM and ANQGSEA. CDR3 DNA: TGCAGCGTTGACCCTTGGGGAAAAGGGGACTATGGAAACACCATATATTTT. This encodes CSVDPWGKGDYGNTIYF.

Comments on this clonotype: This may stem from a read error, because a much larger clone lies one nucleotide away. The chain employs TRBV20-1 and TRBJ2-7; 9 bases fit TRBD2. CDR1 is DFQATT and CDR2 is SNEGSKA in the germline V gene (reference sequence). The CDR3 has 16 residues. CDR3 in DNA: TGCAGTGCTAACCCACAACGGACTAGCGTACCCTACAAGCAGTACTTC. Translation: CSANPQRTSVPYKQYF.

This clonotype was observed a few times. The rearrangement joins TRBV12-3 or TRBV12-4 to TRBJ2-5; D is possibly TRBD1 or TRBD2 (6 bases each). This CDR3 contains 17 residues. Trimming removed 1 base at V and 4 bases at J, with 19 bases between. The CDR3 DNA reads TGTGCCAGCAGTTTAGAAAAAGGACCGGGGGCACGAGAGACCCAGTACTTC. Amino acid sequence: CASSLEKGPGARETQYF.

The V and J genes are TRBV19 and TRBJ1-4; perhaps TRBD1 as D (5 bases). CDR3 length: 15 residues. Germline CDR1 and CDR2: LNHDA and SQIVND (reference sequence). V shed 8 bases and J shed 5 bases, with 18 bases lying between them. The CDR3 nucleotides read TGTGCCAGTGCGACCCTAGGAGGGGCGAATGAAAAACTGTTTTTT. This encodes CASATLGGANEKLFF. Drawing the rest from reference TRBV19 and TRBJ1-4, the complete variable domain is DGGITQSPKYLFRKEGQNVTLSCEQNLNHDAMYWYRQDPGQGLRLIYYSQIVNDFQKGDIAEGYSVSREKKESFPLTVTSAQKNPTAFYLCASATLGGANEKLFFGSGTQLSVL.

In its sample, this clonotype was seen a few times. This rearrangement joins TRBV4-3 to TRBJ2-7; 9 positions match TRBD1. Germline V CDR1 and CDR2: LGHNA, YSLEER. V dropped 0 bases and J dropped 6; count of bases not matched to a gene: 9. CDR3 size: 16 residues. CDR3 in DNA: TGCGCCAGCAGCCAAGAACCGACAGGGGGTATGCCCGAGCAGTACTTC. It is translated as CASSQEPTGGMPEQYF.

This clonotype was seen a handful of times. This chain connects TRBV11-1 to TRBJ2-3; D unresolved. V lost 5 bases to trimming and J lost 3 bases, with 12 bases between them. Germline-derived CDR1 and CDR2 are SGHAT and FQDESV (reference sequence). The CDR3 consists of 14 residues. For the CDR3, the DNA is TGTGCCAGCAGCCTCCAGCCCTGGACAGATACGCAGTATTTT. Amino acid sequence: CASSLQPWTDTQYF.

At least ten counts were recorded for this clonotype. CDR3 protein: CASSLSQYSNQPQHF. The CDR3 DNA sequence: TGTGCCAGCAGTTTAAGTCAGTATAGCAATCAGCCCCAGCATTTT. This chain joins TRBV12-3 or TRBV12-4 and TRBJ1-5; the D is unclear. This CDR3 is 15 amino acids long. V was clipped by 2 bases and J by 0 bases, with 8 bases between them.

About this clonotype itself: This is likely a read error, given that the CDR3 carries no conserved phenylalanine or tryptophan at its end. This sequence joins TRBV20-1 and TRBJ1-2; 9 positions agree with TRBD1. Trimming at V came to 0 bases and at J to 6 bases, leaving 14 bases not matched to a gene. Germline CDR1 is DFQATT and CDR2 is SNEGSKA (reference sequence). This CDR3 has 17 amino acids. The CDR3: CSARDPTGGSPGDGYTL. CDR3 coding DNA: TGCAGTGCTAGAGATCCCACAGGGGGCTCACCCGGCGATGGCTACACCCTC.